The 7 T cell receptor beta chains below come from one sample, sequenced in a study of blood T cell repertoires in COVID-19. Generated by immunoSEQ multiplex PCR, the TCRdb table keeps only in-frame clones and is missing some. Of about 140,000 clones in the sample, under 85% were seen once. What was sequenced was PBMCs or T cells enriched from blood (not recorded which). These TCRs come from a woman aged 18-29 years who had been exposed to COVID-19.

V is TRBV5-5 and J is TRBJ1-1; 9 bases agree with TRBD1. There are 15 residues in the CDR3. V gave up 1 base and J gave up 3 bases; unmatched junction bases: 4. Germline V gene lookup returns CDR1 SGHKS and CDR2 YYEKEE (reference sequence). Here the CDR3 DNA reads TGTGCCAGCAGCTTGACAGGGGGCTCCTACACTGAAGCTTTCTTT. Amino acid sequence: CASSLTGGSYTEAFF.

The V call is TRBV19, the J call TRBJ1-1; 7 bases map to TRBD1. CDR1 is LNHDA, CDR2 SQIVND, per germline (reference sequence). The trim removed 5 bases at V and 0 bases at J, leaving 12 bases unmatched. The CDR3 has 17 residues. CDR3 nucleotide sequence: TGTGCCAGTAGTCCAATTCTGGACAGGCCTCTGAACACTGAAGCTTTCTTT. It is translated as CASSPILDRPLNTEAFF.

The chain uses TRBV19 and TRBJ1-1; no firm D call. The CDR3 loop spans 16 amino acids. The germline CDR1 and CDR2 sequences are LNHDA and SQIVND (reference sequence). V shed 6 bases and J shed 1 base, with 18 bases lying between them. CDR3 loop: CASRQLPTGANTEAFF. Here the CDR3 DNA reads TGTGCCAGTAGACAACTTCCGACGGGAGCGAACACTGAAGCTTTCTTT.

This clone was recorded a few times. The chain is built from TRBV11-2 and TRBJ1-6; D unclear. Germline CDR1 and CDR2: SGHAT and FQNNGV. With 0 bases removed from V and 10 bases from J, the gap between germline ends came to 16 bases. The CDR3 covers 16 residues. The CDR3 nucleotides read TGTGCCAGCAGCTTAGATTGGGAGGTCCGGGGATCACCCCTCCACTTT. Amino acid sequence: CASSLDWEVRGSPLHF.

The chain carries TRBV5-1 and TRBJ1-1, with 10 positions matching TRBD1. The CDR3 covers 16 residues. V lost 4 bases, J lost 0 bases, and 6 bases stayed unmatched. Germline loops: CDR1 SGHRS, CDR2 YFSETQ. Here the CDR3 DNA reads TGCGCCAGCAGCCGAGGGACAGGGGAAGTGAACACTGAAGCTTTCTTT. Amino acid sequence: CASSRGTGEVNTEAFF.

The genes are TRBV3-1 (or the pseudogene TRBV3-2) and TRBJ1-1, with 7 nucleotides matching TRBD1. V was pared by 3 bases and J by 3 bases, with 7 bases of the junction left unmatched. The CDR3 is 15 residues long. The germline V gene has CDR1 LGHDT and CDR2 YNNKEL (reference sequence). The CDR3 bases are TGTGCCAGCAGCCAGAGACAGGGATGGGACACTGAAGCTTTCTTT. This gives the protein CASSQRQGWDTEAFF.

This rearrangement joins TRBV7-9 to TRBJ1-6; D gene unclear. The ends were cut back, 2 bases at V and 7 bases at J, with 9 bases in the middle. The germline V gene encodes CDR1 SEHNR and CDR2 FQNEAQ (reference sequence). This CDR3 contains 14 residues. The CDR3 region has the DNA TGTGCCAGCAGCTTACAGGCAGTGAATTCACCCCTCCACTTT. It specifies CASSLQAVNSPLHF.